Sequencing of this T cell receptor beta chain was carried out in a study of blood T cell repertoires in COVID-19 (TCRdb year 2020). With respect to the entire study: Samples covering the acute and convalescent phases of COVID-19 were provided by collaborators in the United States, Italy and Spain. The material from the prospective study consisted of cDNA or gDNA derived from T cells, B-cell-depleted T cells, or PBMCs. Deeply sampled blood TCRbeta repertoires from subjects exposed to, actively infected with, or recovered from COVID-19 were included in the dataset. The repertoires were released in a freely available public database meant as a resource for research on the immune response to SARS-CoV-2. The samples were drawn from the first 160 participants of the ongoing ImmuneRACE study and from about 1,200 subjects provided by 6 global collaborators. A de-identified subject ID, COVID-19 status, age in years and sex were almost always included in the sample metadata. HLA class I and class II types, where available, came from metadata supplied by the sample provider rather than from assay-based typing.

Whole blood was collected in K2EDTA tubes by collaborating institutions according to the institutions' own protocols. For TCRbeta analysis, collaborators shipped samples as frozen whole blood, isolated PBMCs, or DNA extracted from either of those sample types. In the case of this clone: Its specific antigen is unknown. Per-nucleotide qualities are absent, and no much larger clonotype sits a single base away.

The immunoSEQ Assay, a bias-controlled multiplex PCR, was used to amplify TCRbeta CDR3 regions from genomic DNA. The authors' pipeline ran thus. Within the assay, amplification of reference gene primers was used to estimate how many nucleated cells each sample contained. Sequence reads were collapsed and filtered to measure the absolute abundance of every unique TCRbeta CDR3 rearrangement. For each sample, productive Simpson clonality was calculated by taking the square root of Simpson's diversity index across productive rearrangements. TCRdb carries this immuneACCESS record with in-frame sequences only. Its versions omit some clonotypes, under half of them owing to an unresolved V gene in the studies checked, with the rest unexplained. V and J calls plus clone size are reproduced from that table; the DNA served to infer D and trimming. Counted in this sample were some 100,000 clones; around 81% of them appeared once. Of the sample, approximately 12% falls within the top ten clones.

From cysteine to phenylalanine, the CDR3 is 14 amino acids long. The entry retains the CDR3 DNA only, 42 bases that are in frame from base 1. The junction carries 13 bases between V and J, which are trimmed by 6 bases and 4 bases respectively. Taken from the germline V gene, the CDR1 and CDR2 loops are MNHEY and SVGAGI. What the research found in general, with its limitations: Clinical and demographic metadata were provided uncurated, with the amount varying by source and participant.

The sample taken for sequencing was peripheral blood. Recombination linked TRBV6-5 to TRBJ2-1; a weak D assignment points to TRBD2 (5 bases agree). The clonotype comes from a woman in her seventies with active or convalescent COVID-19. The sequenced DNA: TGTGCCAGCAGCCCGGACTTGACTTACAATGAGCAGTTCTTC. It specifies CASSPDLTYNEQFF.